The 8 T cell receptor beta chains below all came from one sample that was sequenced in a study of post-analysis software for immune sequencing data. Study-wide findings and caveats: Five TRBV segments occurring more often in patients than controls included TRBV5-6, TRBV5-1 and TRBV20-1.

Built from TCR beta cDNA, the libraries had unique molecular identifiers in them. Each CDR3 protein is one row after TCRdb ran MiXCR on the PCR reads. The table lists 450,000 to 700,000 distinct CDR3 sequences, about 40% of them singletons. Their target antigens are unknown. The sequenced sample consisted of blood. These receptors were obtained from a girl aged 5-17 years with multiple sclerosis.

The V gene is TRBV7-2, the J gene TRBJ1-2; D possibly corresponds to TRBD1 (5 bases). CDR1 and CDR2 from the germline V gene are SGHTA and FQGNSA. This CDR3 has 14 residues. Trimming left V 5 bases short and J 8 bases short, with 18 bases between. CDR3 region: CASSQGSTREGYTF. The DNA of the CDR3 is TGTGCCAGCAGCCAGGGTTCGACGAGGGAGGGCTACACCTTC.

The J gene is TRBJ2-7, the V gene TRBV12-3 or TRBV12-4, with TRBD2 as a possible D gene (6 bases). V shed 5 bases and J shed 6 bases, with 14 bases lying between them. The CDR3 runs to 13 residues. CDR3 loop: CASSPRDAGEQYF. CDR3 nucleotides: TGTGCCAGCAGTCCGCGGGACGCCGGCGAGCAGTACTTC.

The chain has TRBV7-8 and TRBJ1-4; the match to TRBD1 covers 8 bases. Germline CDR1 SGHVS, CDR2 FQNEAQ. CDR3 length equals 14 residues. V shed 5 bases and J 6 bases; nucleotides not matched to a gene: 5. The CDR3 nucleotides read TGTGCCAGCAGCCCACGACAGGGGCATGAAAAACTGTTTTTT. Protein sequence: CASSPRQGHEKLFF.

This clonotype was observed a few times. This CDR3 is CASSRETTSGGANEQFF. The CDR3 DNA reads as TGTGCCAGCAGCCGCGAAACTACTAGCGGGGGGGCCAATGAGCAGTTCTTC. The chain combines TRBV5-5 with TRBJ2-1; TRBD2 agrees at 13 bases. Trimming at V came to 4 bases and at J to 6 bases, leaving 10 bases not matched to a gene. Germline CDR1 SGHKS, CDR2 YYEKEE (reference sequence). CDR3 length: 17 residues.

The V call is TRBV7-9, the J call TRBJ1-6; 10 bases match TRBD1. Looked up from germline, CDR1 is SEHNR and CDR2 is FQNEAQ (reference sequence). This CDR3 has 19 amino acids. V shed 5 bases, J shed 9 bases, and the junction held 19 bases outside the gene matches. The CDR3 bases are TGTGCCAGCAGCCGTCCCGGGACAGGGGTTTGGGGCGTACGTTCACCCCTCCACTTT. Translation: CASSRPGTGVWGVRSPLHF.

This clonotype came up a few times. The J gene is TRBJ2-7, the V gene TRBV4-1, with 8 bases lining up with TRBD1. The CDR3 runs 17 residues. V shed 1 base, J shed 4 bases, and the junction held 12 bases outside the gene matches. The germline V gene has CDR1 MGHRA and CDR2 YSYEKL. The DNA of the CDR3 is TGCGCCAGCAGCCAAGTTGTATCCGGACAGGGATTGTACGAGCAGTACTTC. As protein: CASSQVVSGQGLYEQYF.

V is TRBV4-1 and J is TRBJ1-2; no clear D gene. From germline, CDR1 is MGHRA and CDR2 YSYEKL. This CDR3 region has 13 residues. Trimming removed 3 bases at V and 2 bases at J, with 7 bases between. The CDR3 nucleotides are TGCGCCAGCAGCCAGAAAGGGAACTATGGCTACACCTTC. This translates into CASSQKGNYGYTF.

The chain employs TRBV10-3 and TRBJ2-7, with 8 nucleotides matching TRBD1. The CDR3 has 15 amino acids. V lost 7 bases to trimming and J lost 4 bases; unmatched junction nucleotides: 12. Looked up from germline, CDR1 is ENHRY and CDR2 is SYGVKD. The CDR3 bases are TGTGCCATCACCCCGACAGGGGATAAGATTTACGAGCAGTACTTC. It codes for CAITPTGDKIYEQYF.